A few counts support the clone carrying this T cell receptor (beta chain). The antigen is undetermined. This entry is derived from a study of blood T cells in healthy people across ages. Whole-study context: About one barcoded beta molecule per two T cells came from capture by template switching.

A second about 7 to 12 cycle PCR used barcoded and J-beta primers. The template-switch adaptor was a 5' adaptor with 12 random nucleotides. It tagged each cDNA molecule. MiXCR, run by TCRdb on the 5' RACE reads, gives a single entry per CDR3 protein. The table records fewer than 2,000,000 distinct CDR3 sequences, roughly a third of them present only once. The CDR3 is 15 amino acids. Germline CDR1 is DFQATT and CDR2 is SNEGSKA (reference sequence). Trimming removed 0 bases at V and 2 bases at J, with 13 bases between. Notes on the study in general: No one knew whether donors had CMV, which possibly confounded expanded clonotype changes.

The sequencing sample was made of blood. The source of this sequence is a young woman in good health. The V gene is TRBV20-1, the J gene TRBJ2-5, with D possibly TRBD2 on 6 matching bases. The CDR3 sequence: CSARDDGGVQETQYF. DNA of the CDR3: TGCAGTGCTAGAGATGATGGCGGGGTTCAAGAGACCCAGTACTTC.